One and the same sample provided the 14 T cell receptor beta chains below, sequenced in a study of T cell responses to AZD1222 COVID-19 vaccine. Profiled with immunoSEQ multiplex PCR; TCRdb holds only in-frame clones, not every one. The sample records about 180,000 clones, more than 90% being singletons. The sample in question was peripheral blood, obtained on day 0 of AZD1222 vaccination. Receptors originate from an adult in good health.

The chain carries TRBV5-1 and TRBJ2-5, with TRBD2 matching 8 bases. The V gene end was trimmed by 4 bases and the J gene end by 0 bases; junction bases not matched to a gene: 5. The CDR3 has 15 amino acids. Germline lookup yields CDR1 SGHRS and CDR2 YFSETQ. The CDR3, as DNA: TGCGCCAGCAGCCTGGGTAGCGGGAACCAAGAGACCCAGTACTTC. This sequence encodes CASSLGSGNQETQYF. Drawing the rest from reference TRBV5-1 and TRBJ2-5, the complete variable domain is KAGVTQTPRYLIKTRGQQVTLSCSPISGHRSVSWYQQTPGQGLQFLFEYFSETQRNKGNFPGRFSGRQFSNSRSEMNVSTLELGDSALYLCASSLGSGNQETQYFGPGTRLLVL.

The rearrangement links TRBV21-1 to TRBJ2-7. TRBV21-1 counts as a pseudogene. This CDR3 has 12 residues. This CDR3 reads CATPHWSYEQYF. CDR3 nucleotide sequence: TGTGCCACCCCTCATTGGTCCTACGAGCAGTACTTC.

CDR3 sequence (DNA): TGTGCCAGCCTAGCGGGAGGGGGCGCCCGGAATCAGCCCCAGCATTTT. Protein product: CASLAGGGARNQPQHF. The chain couples TRBV19 to TRBJ1-5; TRBD1 aligns across 7 bases. J was trimmed by 4 bases and V by 9 bases; bases with no gene match: 15. This CDR3 comprises 16 residues. Looked up from germline, CDR1 is LNHDA and CDR2 is SQIVND (reference sequence).

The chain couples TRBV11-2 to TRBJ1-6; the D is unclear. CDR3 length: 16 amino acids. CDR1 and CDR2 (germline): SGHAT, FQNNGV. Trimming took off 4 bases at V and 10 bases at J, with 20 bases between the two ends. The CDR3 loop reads CASSSLKPGKGSPLHF. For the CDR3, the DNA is TGTGCCAGCAGCTCCCTTAAGCCCGGCAAGGGATCACCCCTCCACTTT.

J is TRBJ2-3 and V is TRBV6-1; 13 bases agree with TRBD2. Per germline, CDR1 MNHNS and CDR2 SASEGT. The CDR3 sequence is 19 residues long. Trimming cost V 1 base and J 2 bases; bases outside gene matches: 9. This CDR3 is CASSEGTSGRTLITDTQYF. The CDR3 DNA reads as TGTGCCAGCAGTGAAGGGACTAGCGGGAGAACCCTAATCACAGATACGCAGTATTTT.

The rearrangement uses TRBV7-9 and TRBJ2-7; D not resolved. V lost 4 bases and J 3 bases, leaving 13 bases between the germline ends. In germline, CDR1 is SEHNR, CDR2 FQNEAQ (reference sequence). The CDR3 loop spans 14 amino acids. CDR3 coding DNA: TGTGCCAGCAGCTCACCAGCTCCCAGCTACGAGCAGTACTTC. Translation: CASSSPAPSYEQYF.

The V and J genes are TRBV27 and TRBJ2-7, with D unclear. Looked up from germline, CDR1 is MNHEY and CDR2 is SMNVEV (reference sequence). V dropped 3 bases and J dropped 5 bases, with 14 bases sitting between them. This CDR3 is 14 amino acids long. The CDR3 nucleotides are TGTGCCAGCAGTTTTGGCCCCCTCGACAACGAGCAGTACTTC. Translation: CASSFGPLDNEQYF.

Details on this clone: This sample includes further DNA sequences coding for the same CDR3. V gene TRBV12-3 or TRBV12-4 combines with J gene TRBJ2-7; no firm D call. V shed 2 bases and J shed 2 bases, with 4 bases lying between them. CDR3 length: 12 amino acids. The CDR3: CASSLLAYEQYF. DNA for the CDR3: TGTGCCAGCAGTTTATTGGCCTACGAGCAGTACTTC.

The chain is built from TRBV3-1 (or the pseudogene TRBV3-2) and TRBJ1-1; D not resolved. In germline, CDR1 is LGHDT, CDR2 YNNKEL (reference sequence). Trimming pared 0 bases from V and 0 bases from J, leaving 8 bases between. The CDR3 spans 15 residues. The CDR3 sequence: CASSQDLGLNTEAFF. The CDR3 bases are TGTGCCAGCAGCCAAGATTTAGGGCTGAACACTGAAGCTTTCTTT.

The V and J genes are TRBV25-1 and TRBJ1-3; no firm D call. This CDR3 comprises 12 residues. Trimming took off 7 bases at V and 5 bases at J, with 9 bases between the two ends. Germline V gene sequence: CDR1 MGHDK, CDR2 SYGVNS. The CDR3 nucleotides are TGTGCCAGCAAAACTTTGAGAAACACCATATATTTT. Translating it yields CASKTLRNTIYF.

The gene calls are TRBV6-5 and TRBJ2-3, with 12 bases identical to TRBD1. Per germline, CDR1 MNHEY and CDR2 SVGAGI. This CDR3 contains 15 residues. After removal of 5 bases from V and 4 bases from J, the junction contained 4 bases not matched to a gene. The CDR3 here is CASSPGQGASDTQYF. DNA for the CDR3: TGTGCCAGCAGTCCGGGACAGGGGGCCTCAGATACGCAGTATTTT.

This chain's CDR3 is CASSLGGGSNQPQHF. DNA for the CDR3: TGTGCCAGTAGCCTCGGGGGGGGTAGCAATCAGCCCCAGCATTTT. The chain employs TRBV19 and TRBJ1-5; a weak D match, TRBD1 (5 bases). This CDR3 contains 15 residues. Trimming took off 6 bases at V and 0 bases at J, with 12 bases between the two ends. CDR1 and CDR2 (germline): LNHDA, SQIVND (reference sequence).

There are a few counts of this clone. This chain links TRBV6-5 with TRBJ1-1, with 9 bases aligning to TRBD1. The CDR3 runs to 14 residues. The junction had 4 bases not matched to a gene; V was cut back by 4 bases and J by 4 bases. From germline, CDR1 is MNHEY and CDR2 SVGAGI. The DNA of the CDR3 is TGTGCCAGCAGTTTGGACAGGGGAGGCACTGAAGCTTTCTTT. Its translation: CASSLDRGGTEAFF.

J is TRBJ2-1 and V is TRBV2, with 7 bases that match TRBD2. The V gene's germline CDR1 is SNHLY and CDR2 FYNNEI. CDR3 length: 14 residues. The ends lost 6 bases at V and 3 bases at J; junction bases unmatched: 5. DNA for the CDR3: TGTGCCAGCAGGGTTACTAGCGTCTACAATGAGCAGTTCTTC. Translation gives CASRVTSVYNEQFF.